This TCR beta chain came from a study of cytomegalovirus exposure and HLA in healthy donors (dated by TCRdb to about 2017). Regarding the research as a whole: An earlier analysis of 587 of the donors reported over 250 Gb of sequence data and around 120 million unique TCR beta sequences obtained from roughly 170 million T cells. In an earlier analysis of several hundred of the donors, high-throughput TCR beta sequencing was used to judge whether each TCR beta V gene segment behaved as functional or pseudogenic. Using immunosequencing, the study profiled T cell repertoires from about 620 subjects and related those repertoires to cytomegalovirus serostatus. The number of typed donors differed by locus: about 629-640 for A, B, C, DRB1 and DQB1; some 500 for DQA1; some 590 for DPA1; and around 490 for DPB1. High-throughput TCR immunosequencing, statistical association of individual TCRs with disease status, and machine learning were combined to predict cytomegalovirus infection status. Genome-wide SNP genotypes for about three fifths of the roughly 700 donors were used in a later genetic analysis, which treated that subset as a discovery cohort. Roughly 5 DR-DQ haplotypes were handled as single units for association and clustering, since linkage in the cohort was strong. Class I and class II HLA loci were covered by the typing at four-digit resolution. An early release that covered 640 HLA-typed donors contained about 300 gigabases of sequencing data and approximately 85 million unique TCR sequences. Among 350 to 400 genotyped donors of the cohort, an average of roughly 240,000 unique TCR beta nucleotide sequences were sequenced per donor, around 20% of them non-productive. The aim of the study was to test whether cataloging public T cell receptors could identify signatures of past pathogen exposure. Every discovery cohort repertoire had been produced on one sequencing platform. Besides the first cohort of more than 650 subjects, a separate validation cohort made up of over a hundred different subjects was used. To study patterns of TCR occurrence, a later analysis re-analyzed previously published TCR beta repertoires from 500 to 850 donors and added high-resolution HLA genotyping. Rather than drawing on any new phenotypic data, the later analysis identified candidate immune exposures from TCR beta sequences and the way those sequences occurred across donors. Donor age, sex, ethnicity and CMV serostatus were collected together with the repertoire data. Of the approximately 400 genotyped donors, about 80% fell in the genetic ancestry cluster associated with self-reported Caucasian donors. Findings and caveats that apply to the study as a whole: A cluster of highly shared sequence variants was judged likely to be a technical artifact of the sequencing pipeline. Cytomegalovirus status was reported to be diagnosed by the classifier with high specificity and sensitivity in both the original and validation cohorts. The presence/absence analyses assumed that sequencing depth was roughly uniform across donors, and that assumption may not be true. The authors suggested that the approach could potentially be generalized to other disease states and immunological phenotypes. The earlier analysis of a few hundred of the donors excluded roughly 16 rarely observed V segments, including chromosome 9 orphons, because counts were too low. HLA typing was unavailable for some donors at each locus, so association tests used only the typed subset. The study listed approximately 150 TCR beta chains as associated with cytomegalovirus. Compared with equally common non-associated chains, HLA-associated TCR beta chains in a later analysis were more clonally expanded and had lower generation probabilities. Three of the identified cytomegalovirus-associated TCR beta chains were confirmed in vitro to be specific for cytomegalovirus antigens. This cohort had only TCR beta chains sequenced, and the lack of alpha or paired-chain data limited which features could be detected. V-gene and J-gene trimming of TCR beta chains was associated with a missense DCLRE1C variant in a later genetic analysis, and the association was replicated in an independent cohort. When HLA alleles, especially DR and DQ, strongly co-occurred, attributing TCR associations to individual alleles was difficult. In a later analysis, most CMV-associated TCR beta chains were found to appear HLA-restricted, with HLA associations seemingly driven largely by CMV exposure. In an earlier analysis of 500 to 650 of the donors, most TCR beta V segments appeared in productive rearrangements about 87% or about 30% of the time, broadly matching IMGT annotations. Linkage disequilibrium might explain the correlated functional status among segregating V segments, but an unknown experimental factor could not be ruled out. Most TCR sequences were observed very rarely across donors, whereas some public TCRs were present in many individuals. A further reported finding was that TCR beta sequences accurately predicted the HLA-A and HLA-B alleles for most subjects in the first cohort. A later analysis found that TCR association rates varied across HLA loci, with DRB1 alleles showing the most associated TCRs and HLA-C alleles the fewest. For the cohort, immune exposure information was limited to CMV serostatus. Some IMGT-functional V segments, including TRBV6-2 and TRBV6-3, could not be distinguished by the 87-base-pair reads and were therefore excluded. According to a later genetic analysis, donors in an Asian-associated ancestry cluster had fewer N-insertions in productive TCRs than the approximately 700-donor mean. A later analysis associated about 17,000 TCR beta sequences with specific HLA alleles at a false discovery rate of 0.05. According to a later analysis, parvovirus B19, influenza, CMV and Epstein-Barr virus appeared linked to several top co-occurrence clusters.

The method behind the library was the immunoSEQ multiplex PCR assay. A mixture of 60 forward primers for TCR Vbeta segments and 13 reverse primers for TCR Jbeta segments was used in the multiplex PCR. The CDR3 region of rearranged TCR beta genes was amplified from genomic DNA with a multiplex PCR assay. The amplified TCR beta libraries were sequenced on the Illumina HiSeq System as 87-base-pair reads. Under the source paper's analysis protocol: Across the 600 to 700 repertoires, a later analysis counted tens of millions of unique TCR beta chains, approximately 12 million of which were shared by at least two donors. A nearest-neighbor algorithm error-corrected the raw reads and collapsed the reads into unique sequences, merging closely related sequences to remove PCR and sequencing errors. CDR3 sequences were aligned to IMGT reference sequences to assign V, D and J gene segments. For a sequence to be retained, a match of at least six nucleotides was required to both a V gene segment and a J gene segment. Rearrangements were called productive when the CDR3 lacked stop codons and stayed in frame with V and J; all others were non-productive. Following IMGT convention, CDR3 was defined as the stretch from the second conserved V-encoded cysteine to the conserved J-encoded phenylalanine. The earlier analysis of about 560 of the donors excluded any sequence lacking an unambiguous match to a single V gene segment. An earlier analysis of several hundred of the donors called V segments functional above 56.7% productive rearrangements and segregating when the between-donor standard deviation exceeded 5%. To diagnose cytomegalovirus status from the catalog of TCR beta chain sequences, a statistical classification framework was built. V and J gene assignment, in a later analysis, came from comparing TCR nucleotide sequences with IMGT/GENE-DB human TR gene sequences. Using the TCRdist pipeline, a later analysis assigned CDR3 sequences along with most-parsimonious VDJ recombination scenarios. In a later analysis, each TCR beta chain was defined by its CDR3 amino acid sequence together with its V-gene family, and reads lacking a unique V-gene family were excluded. As a way to deal with suspected cross-contamination and a sequencing artifact, a later analysis dropped 592 nucleotide sequences that were highly shared and had low generation probability. In a later analysis, a clonal expansion index was calculated for each public chain from normalized within-repertoire ranks of inferred template counts. In a later analysis, generation probabilities were computed using a VDJ recombination model fitted to out-of-frame rearrangements, and the results were checked against IGoR. In a later analysis, TCR-TCR, TCR-HLA and TCR-CMV co-occurrence was scored with hypergeometric tests, and a repertoire-size bias correction was applied to TCR pairs. A later analysis estimated false discovery rates by permuting HLA or CMV assignments 20 times. In a later analysis, co-occurring TCRs were grouped with DBSCAN, and TCRdist sequence similarity was added when clustering was performed within HLA-allele-positive subsets. Repertoires with fewer than 30,000 or more than 120,000 public chains were left out of co-occurrence clustering, as were a handful of repertoires with anomalous nucleotide sharing. TCRdb re-hosts the immuneACCESS table, in-frame sequences only. Its copies lack some clones; in the studies checked, an unresolved V gene accounts for under half of them, and the cause for the rest is not known. D and trimming come from the DNA, and the V and J calls and clone size come from that table. For this sample there are 150,000 to 180,000 clones; about 80% appear just once. Clones ranked in the top ten supply roughly 12% of the sample.

V lost 1 base and J lost 6 bases, and the count of bases not matched to a germline gene is 4. Taken from the germline V gene, the CDR1 and CDR2 loops are SGHAT and FQNNGV. The CDR3 runs 17 residues from the cysteine to the phenylalanine. Just CDR3 DNA is preserved here, 51 bases in frame from base 1. The cohort consisted of more than 650 healthy bone marrow donors. Cohort members were all nominally healthy when sampled, although unrecorded immune exposures were likely present. The donor tested CMV seropositive, placing the donor among the 289 seropositive members of the cohort. Every donor gave a peripheral blood sample, and the peripheral blood mononuclear cells from that sample were used for TCR beta sequencing. Genomic DNA was extracted from the blood cell samples with the Qiagen DNeasy Blood Extraction Kit. In this sample, this clone turned up a few times. Its antigen is unknown. Base-call qualities are not available, and no considerably larger clone is one nucleotide away.

The specimen was PBMCs. The origin of this receptor is a man younger than 40 in good health and CMV-seropositive. The chain is encoded by TRBV11-2 joined to TRBJ2-2; the junction holds 14 bases that match TRBD2. The CDR3 protein sequence reads: CASSLGGLAGVSGELFF. The DNA sequence is as follows: TGTGCCAGCAGCTTAGGGGGACTAGCGGGAGTATCCGGGGAGCTGTTTTTT.